The following is a T cell receptor beta chain sequence with its context. Its antigen is unidentified. Using immunoSEQ multiplex PCR, the repertoire was profiled, and TCRdb retains in-frame clones only, with some absent. The sample records almost 65,000 clones, around 83% being singletons. This specimen belongs to a study of OX40 agonist ivuxolimab in advanced cancers. Study observations and caveats: At 0.1 to 3.0 mg/kg and by week 6, CD4+ and CD8+ T cells in the blood had expanded clonally.

Germline V gene lookup returns CDR1 MDHEN and CDR2 SYDVKM. V shed 5 bases and J shed 5 bases, with 3 bases lying between them. This CDR3 comprises 11 residues. The specimen comprised CD4+ or CD8+ T cells sorted from blood, sampled in a trial of the OX40 agonist ivuxolimab. This sequence originates from an adult with an advanced solid tumor such as melanoma, head and neck, liver or kidney cancer. The rearrangement joins TRBV28 to TRBJ1-4; D is uncertain. The CDR3 region is CASSRNEKLFF. CDR3 DNA: TGTGCCAGCAGTCGGAATGAAAAACTGTTTTTT.